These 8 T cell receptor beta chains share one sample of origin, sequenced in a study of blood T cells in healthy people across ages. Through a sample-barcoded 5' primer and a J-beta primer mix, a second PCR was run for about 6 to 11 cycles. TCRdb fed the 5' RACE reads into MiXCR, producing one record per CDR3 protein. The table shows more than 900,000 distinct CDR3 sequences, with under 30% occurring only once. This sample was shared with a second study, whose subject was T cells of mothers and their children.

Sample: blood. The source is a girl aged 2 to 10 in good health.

The CDR3 reads CASWGSTPRSAAIQYF. The CDR3 DNA is TGTGCCAGCTGGGGGAGCACTCCAAGGAGTGCCGCCATTCAGTACTTC. V gene TRBV6-1 combines with J gene TRBJ2-4; D tentatively fits TRBD1 or TRBD2 (5 bases each). V lost 8 bases, J lost 9 bases, and 26 bases lay in between. This CDR3 has 16 amino acids. Looked up from germline, CDR1 is MNHNS and CDR2 is SASEGT.

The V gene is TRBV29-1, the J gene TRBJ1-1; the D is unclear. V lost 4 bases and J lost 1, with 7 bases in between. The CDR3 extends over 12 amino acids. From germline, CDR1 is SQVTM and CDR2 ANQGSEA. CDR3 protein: CSVVMGNTEAFF. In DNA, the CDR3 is TGCAGCGTTGTGATGGGGAACACTGAAGCTTTCTTT.

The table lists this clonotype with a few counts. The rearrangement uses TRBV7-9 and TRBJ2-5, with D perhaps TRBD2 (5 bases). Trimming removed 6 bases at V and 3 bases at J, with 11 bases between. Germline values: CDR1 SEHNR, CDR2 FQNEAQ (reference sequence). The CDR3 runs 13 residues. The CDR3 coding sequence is TGTGCCAGCAGGAAGGAGAGGGAAGAGACCCAGTACTTC. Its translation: CASRKEREETQYF.

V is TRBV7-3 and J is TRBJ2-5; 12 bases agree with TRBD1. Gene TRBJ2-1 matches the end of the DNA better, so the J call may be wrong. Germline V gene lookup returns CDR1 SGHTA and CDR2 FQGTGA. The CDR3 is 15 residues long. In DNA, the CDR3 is TGTGCCAGCAGCCTTACCGGGACAGGGGGCGTTGAGCAGTTCTTC. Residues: CASSLTGTGGVEQFF.

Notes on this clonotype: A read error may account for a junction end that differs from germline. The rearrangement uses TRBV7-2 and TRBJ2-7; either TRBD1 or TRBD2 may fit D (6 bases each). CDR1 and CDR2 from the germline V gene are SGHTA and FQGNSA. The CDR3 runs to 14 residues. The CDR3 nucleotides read TGTGCCGGCAGCCCGGGGGACAAGTCCTACGAGCAGTACTTC. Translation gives CAGSPGDKSYEQYF.

In DNA form, the CDR3 reads TGTGCCAGCAGTTCTAAAGCGAGGGGAGGACAGTACTTC. It yields the protein CASSSKARGGQYF. V usage is TRBV25-1 and J usage is TRBJ2-7; D possibly corresponds to TRBD2 (6 bases). V was cut by 5 bases and J by 10 bases, with 18 bases left in between. Germline CDR1 is MGHDK and CDR2 is SYGVNS. This CDR3 has 13 amino acids.

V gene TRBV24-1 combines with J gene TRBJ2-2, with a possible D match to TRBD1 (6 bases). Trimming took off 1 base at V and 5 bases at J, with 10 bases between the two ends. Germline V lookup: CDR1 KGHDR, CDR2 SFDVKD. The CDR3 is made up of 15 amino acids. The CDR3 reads CATSDFGRGTGELFF. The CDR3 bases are TGTGCCACCAGTGATTTTGGAAGGGGGACCGGGGAGCTGTTTTTT.

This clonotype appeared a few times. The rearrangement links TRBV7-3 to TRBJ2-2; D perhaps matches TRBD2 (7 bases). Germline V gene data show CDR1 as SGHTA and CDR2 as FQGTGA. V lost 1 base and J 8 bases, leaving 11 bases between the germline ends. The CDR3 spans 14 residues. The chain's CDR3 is CASSLIRGAGELFF. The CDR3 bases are TGTGCCAGCAGCTTAATACGGGGGGCAGGGGAGCTGTTTTTT.